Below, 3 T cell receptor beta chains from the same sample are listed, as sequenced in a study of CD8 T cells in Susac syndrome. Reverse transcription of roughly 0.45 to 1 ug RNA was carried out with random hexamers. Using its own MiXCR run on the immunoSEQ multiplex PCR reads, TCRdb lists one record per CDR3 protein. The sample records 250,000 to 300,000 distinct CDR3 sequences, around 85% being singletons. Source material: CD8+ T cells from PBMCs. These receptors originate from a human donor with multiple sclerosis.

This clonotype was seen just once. Here the CDR3 reads CASSIAVGHGFYSNQPQHF. CDR3 DNA sequence: TGTGCCAGTAGTATAGCAGTGGGACACGGATTCTATAGCAATCAGCCCCAGCATTTT. This rearrangement joins TRBV19 to TRBJ1-5; D might be TRBD1 (6 bases). Trimming took 1 base from V and 0 from J, leaving 19 bases between them. Germline V lookup: CDR1 LNHDA, CDR2 SQIVND (reference sequence). The CDR3 spans 19 residues.

The CDR3 DNA follows: TGTGCCAGCAGCTTGGCCGGGGGATCGAACACCGGGGAGCTGTTTTTT. This encodes CASSLAGGSNTGELFF. The gene calls are TRBV5-4 and TRBJ2-2; maybe TRBD2 (6 bases). The germline CDR1 and CDR2 sequences are SGHNT and YYREEE (reference sequence). V was clipped by 0 bases and J by 0 bases, with 9 bases between them. This CDR3 is 16 amino acids long.

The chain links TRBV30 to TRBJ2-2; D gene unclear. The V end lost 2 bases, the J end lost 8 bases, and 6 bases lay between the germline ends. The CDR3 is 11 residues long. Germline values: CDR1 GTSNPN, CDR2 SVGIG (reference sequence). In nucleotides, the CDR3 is TGTGCCTGGAGTACTTCTGGGGAGCTGTTTTTT. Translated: CAWSTSGELFF. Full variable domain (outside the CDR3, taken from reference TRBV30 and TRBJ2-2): SQTIHQWPATLVQPVGSPLSLECTVEGTSNPNLYWYRQAAGRGLQLLFYSVGIGQISSEVPQNLSASRPQDRQFILSSKKLLLSDSGFYLCAWSTSGELFFGEGSRLTVL.